This TCR beta chain was recovered during a study of patients and donors after allogeneic stem cell transplantation. The germline V and J ends were trimmed by 0 bases and 8 bases, with 8 bases remaining between them. Germline CDR1 and CDR2: DFQATT and SNEGSKA (reference sequence). The CDR3 has 12 residues. TCRdb reprocessed the RT-PCR reads with MiXCR, giving one entry per CDR3 protein. The sample carries some 960,000 distinct CDR3 sequences, about a sixth recorded once. V and J are TRBV20-1 and TRBJ2-1; D gene ambiguous. This TCR came from a human donor who was either an allogeneic HSCT recipient or a stem cell or donor lymphocyte infusion donor (not recorded which). It is not recorded whose cells these are; they may come from a transplant donor. The sample comprised blood, either unsorted or a sorted T cell fraction (not recorded which). The CDR3 loop reads CSARDIMDEQFF. The CDR3 nucleotides are TGCAGTGCTAGAGACATAATGGATGAGCAGTTCTTC.